The T cell receptor (beta chain) described here comes from a study of OX40 agonist ivuxolimab in advanced cancers. Some clones are missing from TCRdb's copy, which holds only in-frame ones; the method was immunoSEQ multiplex PCR. The data contain 66,000 or so clones, around 84% of them singletons. This CDR3 is 17 amino acids long. CDR1 and CDR2 (germline): SNHLY, FYNNEI. V was trimmed by 1 base and J by 0 bases, leaving 10 bases between them. The J gene is TRBJ2-6, the V gene TRBV2; D is unclear. The sequencing used CD4+ or CD8+ T cells sorted from blood, collected in a trial of the OX40 agonist ivuxolimab. This sequence was found in an adult with an advanced solid tumor such as melanoma, head and neck, liver or kidney cancer. CDR3 sequence (DNA): TGTGCCAGCAGTGAAGATCTCGTGAGCTCTGGGGCCAACGTCCTGACTTTC. It is translated as CASSEDLVSSGANVLTF.